A selection of T cell receptor beta chains follows, all from one sample in a study of blood T cell repertoires in COVID-19. Repertoires were generated with immunoSEQ multiplex PCR, while TCRdb's copy carries only in-frame clones and drops some. The sample lists about 210,000 clones, 90% to 95% occurring once. Sequenced: peripheral blood. The receptors were sampled from a man aged 25 to 40 with acute or convalescent COVID-19. Each CDR3 is given with its conserved first and last residue. A D gene is named only where the DNA matches it firmly.

TRBV29-1	TRBJ1-2	NA	CSVEGSPGYTF
TRBV27	TRBJ1-1	NA	CASSLSFGLLNTEAFF
TRBV30	TRBJ1-6	NA	CAWTRGGNSPLHF
TRBV5-1	TRBJ2-2	TRBD1	CASSFLTGAGTGELFF
TRBV28	TRBJ2-7	TRBD2	CASSFGRGGPTTYEQYF
TRBV3-1/TRBV3-2	TRBJ2-2	TRBD1	CASMDRPLFNTGELFF
TRBV5-5	TRBJ1-2	NA	CASSSAGQRYGYTF
TRBV28	TRBJ1-1	NA	CASESHLDTEAFF
TRBV28	TRBJ1-2	TRBD1	CASSSSGTDYGYTF
TRBV10-2	TRBJ1-1	NA	CASSPTGYNTEAFF